What follows are 5 T cell receptor beta chains derived from one specimen sequenced in a study of blood T cell repertoires in COVID-19. Only in-frame clones appear in the TCRdb table, and some are missing; sequencing was by immunoSEQ multiplex PCR. Of more than 200,000 clones listed, approximately 86% were seen once; the top ten hold about 0.64%. The sample consisted of peripheral blood. These receptors were obtained from a human donor in a cohort sampled during active COVID-19.

The chain carries TRBV28 and TRBJ2-7; D gene unclear. The CDR3 runs to 11 residues. The germline V gene has CDR1 MDHEN and CDR2 SYDVKM. The germline V and J ends were trimmed by 7 bases and 2 bases, with 6 bases remaining between them. The CDR3 sequence is CASISAYEQYF. DNA of the CDR3: TGTGCCAGCATCTCAGCCTACGAGCAGTACTTC.

The chain links TRBV28 to TRBJ2-2, with D perhaps TRBD1 (6 bases). Deletions cut 5 bases from V and 5 bases from J, with 12 bases between. The CDR3 is made up of 14 amino acids. The V gene's germline CDR1 is MDHEN and CDR2 SYDVKM. The CDR3 DNA reads TGTGCCAGCAGTGGAATTGGGACAACCGGGGAGCTGTTTTTT. Translating it yields CASSGIGTTGELFF.

V and J are TRBV7-9 and TRBJ2-1; D is unclear. Germline assignment: CDR1 SEHNR and CDR2 FQNEAQ (reference sequence). V was pared by 2 bases and J by 0 bases, with 14 bases between. The CDR3 length is 17 residues. CDR3 sequence reads: CASSLWRKRSSYNEQFF. In DNA form, the CDR3 reads TGTGCCAGCAGCTTATGGCGGAAAAGGAGCTCCTACAATGAGCAGTTCTTC.

The chain has TRBV10-3 and TRBJ2-7, with 8 bases matching TRBD2. The V gene's germline CDR1 is ENHRY and CDR2 SYGVKD. The trim removed 2 bases at V and 5 bases at J, leaving 5 bases unmatched. The CDR3 contains 14 residues. CDR3 region: CAISEGLAYNEQYF. CDR3 bases: TGTGCCATCAGTGAGGGACTAGCTTACAACGAGCAGTACTTC.

In this sample, this clone turned up a few times. The chain joins TRBV6-5 to TRBJ2-7; D unclear. Germline values: CDR1 MNHEY, CDR2 SVGAGI. The V and J ends lost 7 bases and 6 bases respectively, with 19 bases between them. The CDR3 extends over 14 amino acids. The CDR3 DNA follows: TGTGCCAGCACACTTGATGGCTCTACGGGCGAGCAGTACTTC. Encoded protein: CASTLDGSTGEQYF.